This TCR beta chain was recorded in a study of graft-versus-host responses after intestinal transplantation. The wider study: Recipients got multivisceral, liver-intestinal, or isolated intestinal transplants. Study-level points and caveats: There were GvH clones found in recipient marrow, and some of them appeared first in ileum or blood.

Libraries were prepared by immunoSEQ multiplex PCR; TCRdb keeps only in-frame clonotypes and omits some of them. This sample yields some 4,400 clones, of which roughly 70% are seen a single time; 6.5% to 8.5% belongs to the top ten. To release intraepithelial and lamina propria lymphocytes, the graft tissue was processed. This clone was counted a single time. Its matching antigen is unknown. The receptor comes from a human patient who received an intestinal transplant, so some T cells may come from the graft donor. The sequencing used ileum tissue, collected 17 days after transplant.

CDR3 region: CASSQDWGGGGELFF. CDR3 bases: TGTGCCAGCAGCCAAGATTGGGGGGGCGGCGGGGAGCTGTTTTTT. The rearrangement links TRBV4-2 to TRBJ2-2, with D perhaps matching TRBD2 (7 bases). Trimming left V 0 bases short and J 7 bases short, with 12 bases between. The germline CDR1 and CDR2 sequences are LGHNA and YNFKEQ. The CDR3 contains 15 residues.